This T cell receptor (beta chain) stems from a study of blood T cell repertoires in COVID-19. At the level of the study: Researchers got acute and convalescent COVID-19 samples from the United States, Italy and Spain. PBMCs, B-cell-depleted T cells, or T cells provided the cDNA or gDNA that made up the material.

V was clipped by 1 base and J by 3 bases, with 13 bases between them. This CDR3 spans 15 amino acids. Germline V gene data show CDR1 as MNHNS and CDR2 as SASEGT. In the original processing: Nucleated cell counts were estimated from reference gene primer amplification. The data were produced by immunoSEQ multiplex PCR, yet TCRdb's version contains in-frame clones alone and is incomplete. V and J calls and clone size are as listed in that table; D and trimming were resolved from the DNA. The top ten hold about 1.6% of the sample, which has 200,000 to 300,000 clones, about 90% seen once. This TCR derives from a woman in her thirties or forties who had recovered from COVID-19. Input material: peripheral blood. This chain links TRBV6-1 with TRBJ2-7; the D gene is possibly TRBD2 (5 bases). CDR3 protein: CASSEVPGENYEQYF. The DNA of the CDR3 is TGTGCCAGCAGTGAAGTCCCCGGGGAGAACTACGAGCAGTACTTC.